This record concerns one T cell receptor beta chain sequence. Its antigen is unknown. The source of the sample is a study of CD4 T cells in relation to SARS-CoV-2 and coronaviruses. Looking at the study overall: TCR beta CDR3s were sequenced after approximately ten-day antigen culture of PBMCs. Study results and caveats: Roughly 65% of donors had memory CD4+ clonotypes crossrecognizing SARS-CoV-2 and common cold coronavirus spike.

Survey-level TCR-beta sequencing used DNA from CEF-cultured naive and memory CD4+ T cells. Clones were read by immunoSEQ multiplex PCR, and TCRdb kept only the in-frame ones, dropping some. Among about 37,000 clones listed, roughly 84% were seen once. Germline CDR1 is SGHNT and CDR2 is YYREEE (reference sequence). The CDR3 is 15 amino acids. The germline V and J ends were trimmed by 0 bases and 0 bases, with 7 bases remaining between them. Naive or memory CD4+ cells were cultured 1:1 with T cell-depleted PBMCs plus CEF. The chain joins TRBV5-4 to TRBJ2-1; maybe TRBD2 (5 bases). The sample comprised naive CD4+ T cells from PBMCs, cultured in vitro. Subset meaning: naive CD4+ T cells isolated by negative enrichment. The TCR originated in an adult with COVID-19. The CDR3, as DNA: TGTGCCAGCAGCTTGGGTGGGAGCTCCTACAATGAGCAGTTCTTC. Translation: CASSLGGSSYNEQFF.